The 28 T cell receptor beta chains below were found in one sample sequenced in a study of blood T cell repertoires in COVID-19. TCRdb's table, derived via immunoSEQ multiplex PCR, lists solely in-frame clones and lacks some. Seen here are 150,000 to 200,000 clones, around 85% observed once, and the top ten hold roughly 9.6%. The sequenced sample was peripheral blood. All receptors derive from a man between 60 and 75 years old with active or convalescent COVID-19.

The chain is built from TRBV19 and TRBJ1-2, with a possible D match to TRBD1 (5 bases). The germline gives CDR1 LNHDA, CDR2 SQIVND (reference sequence). V lost 6 bases and J 0 bases, leaving 11 bases between the germline ends. The CDR3 loop spans 14 amino acids. In DNA form, the CDR3 reads TGTGCCAGTAGGCCCACAGGAGCTAACTATGGCTACACCTTC. It yields the protein CASRPTGANYGYTF.

The chain combines TRBV18 with TRBJ2-7; TRBD2 matches at 13 bases. There are 20 residues in the CDR3. Germline CDR1 and CDR2: KGHSH and LQKENI. With V trimmed by 0 bases and J by 2 bases, 13 bases remained unmatched. The CDR3 DNA is TGTGCCAGCTCACCACCAATTAGGGGACTAGCGGGACTCCGTGCCTACGAGCAGTACTTC. It yields the protein CASSPPIRGLAGLRAYEQYF.

The rearrangement joins TRBV24-1 to TRBJ2-1, with 11 bases identical to TRBD2. The CDR3 is made up of 14 amino acids. With V trimmed by 9 bases and J by 4 bases, 4 bases remained unmatched. CDR1 and CDR2 (germline): KGHDR, SFDVKD. In DNA form, the CDR3 reads TGTGCCACCGCCGGGACTAGCGGTTACAATGAGCAGTTCTTC. This gives the protein CATAGTSGYNEQFF.

The chain has TRBV5-1 and TRBJ1-6, with 9 nucleotides matching TRBD1. Trimming removed 4 bases from V and 4 bases from J; junction bases left unmatched: 6. This CDR3 comprises 16 residues. CDR1 is SGHRS, CDR2 YFSETQ, per germline. This CDR3 is CASSVDRGDYNSPLHF. As DNA, the CDR3 is TGCGCCAGCAGCGTGGACAGGGGAGATTATAATTCACCCCTCCACTTT.

V gene TRBV5-1 combines with J gene TRBJ1-5; D remains unclear. Germline loops: CDR1 SGHRS, CDR2 YFSETQ. CDR3 length: 15 amino acids. V was pared by 0 bases and J by 0 bases, with 7 bases between. CDR3 nucleotide sequence: TGCGCCAGCAGCTTGGTAGGAGATAGCAATCAGCCCCAGCATTTT. Encoded protein: CASSLVGDSNQPQHF. The full variable domain, rest sourced from reference TRBV5-1 and TRBJ1-5, is KAGVTQTPRYLIKTRGQQVTLSCSPISGHRSVSWYQQTPGQGLQFLFEYFSETQRNKGNFPGRFSGRQFSNSRSEMNVSTLELGDSALYLCASSLVGDSNQPQHFGDGTRLSIL.

This clone showed up just once. The chain uses TRBV4-1 and TRBJ1-5; D gene unclear. Germline CDR1 and CDR2: MGHRA and YSYEKL. This CDR3 is 15 amino acids long. Trimming stripped 0 bases from V and 6 bases from J, with 12 bases between. CDR3 in amino acids: CASSQDTREGQPQHF. The CDR3 nucleotides are TGCGCCAGCAGCCAAGATACACGGGAAGGTCAGCCCCAGCATTTT.

The rearrangement uses TRBV5-1 and TRBJ1-1; TRBD1 matches 8 bases. CDR1 is SGHRS, CDR2 YFSETQ, per germline. Losses at the gene ends were 3 bases for V and 2 bases for J; bases not matched to a gene: 9. The CDR3 extends over 16 amino acids. In DNA form, the CDR3 reads TGCGCCAGCAGCTCGGCGGGGACAGGAGTCAACACTGAAGCTTTCTTT. Translating it yields CASSSAGTGVNTEAFF. The complete variable domain, with remaining parts taken from reference TRBV5-1 and TRBJ1-1, reads KAGVTQTPRYLIKTRGQQVTLSCSPISGHRSVSWYQQTPGQGLQFLFEYFSETQRNKGNFPGRFSGRQFSNSRSEMNVSTLELGDSALYLCASSSAGTGVNTEAFFGQGTRLTVV.

The genes are TRBV3-1 (or the pseudogene TRBV3-2) and TRBJ2-5; possibly TRBD2 for D (5 bases). The CDR3 is 15 amino acids. CDR1 LGHDT and CDR2 YNNKEL come from the germline V gene (reference sequence). V was trimmed by 0 bases and J by 5 bases, leaving 13 bases between them. This CDR3 reads CASSQEARGFETQYF. For the CDR3, the DNA is TGTGCCAGCAGCCAAGAGGCGAGAGGGTTTGAGACCCAGTACTTC.

The chain is built from TRBV3-1 (or the pseudogene TRBV3-2) and TRBJ2-7; 10 bases are shared with TRBD2. The CDR3 consists of 15 residues. Unmatched junction bases numbered 5, after V lost 1 base and J lost 5 bases. In germline, CDR1 is LGHDT, CDR2 YNNKEL (reference sequence). The CDR3: CASSQALAGVNEQYF. The CDR3 DNA follows: TGTGCCAGCAGCCAAGCTCTAGCGGGGGTAAACGAGCAGTACTTC.

This clone was counted between two and nine times. The V gene is TRBV5-6, the J gene TRBJ2-7; possibly TRBD1 for D (6 bases). The germline gives CDR1 SGHDT, CDR2 YYEEEE. Trimming left V 4 bases short and J 0 bases short, with 14 bases between. The CDR3 consists of 15 residues. CDR3 nucleotide sequence: TGTGCCAGCAGCCCCAACAGGGTTGGCTCCTACGAGCAGTACTTC. Its translation: CASSPNRVGSYEQYF.

The chain links TRBV19 to TRBJ1-2; 9 nucleotides agree with TRBD1. CDR3 length equals 13 residues. With 6 bases clipped from V and 4 bases from J, the junction kept 3 bases outside the gene matches. Germline V lookup: CDR1 LNHDA, CDR2 SQIVND (reference sequence). The CDR3 loop reads CASRGGQGYGYTF. The CDR3 bases are TGTGCCAGTAGGGGGGGACAGGGCTATGGCTACACCTTC.

This clone was seen only a few times. The rearrangement links TRBV11-1 to TRBJ2-3; unclear D gene. Trimming took 1 base from V and 2 from J, leaving 7 bases between them. Per germline, CDR1 SGHAT and CDR2 FQDESV (reference sequence). The CDR3 runs 14 residues. CDR3: CASSLVDITDTQYF. The CDR3 nucleotides read TGTGCCAGCAGCTTAGTAGACATCACAGATACGCAGTATTTT.

The chain is built from TRBV10-3 and TRBJ1-2, with 12 nucleotides matching TRBD1. CDR3 length: 16 residues. Germline V gene lookup returns CDR1 ENHRY and CDR2 SYGVKD. With 9 bases clipped from V and 0 bases from J, the junction kept 8 bases outside the gene matches. The CDR3 DNA follows: TGTGCCATGGGGACAGGGGGCGTTCAAACTAACTATGGCTACACCTTC. It specifies CAMGTGGVQTNYGYTF.

This clone turned up a few times. This chain links TRBV9 with TRBJ2-1, with a tentative D call TRBD2 (6 bases). V gave up 4 bases and J gave up 8 bases, with 13 bases separating them. The CDR3 runs to 13 residues. CDR1 and CDR2 from the germline V gene are SGDLS and YYNGEE. The CDR3 loop reads CASSSPGLYEQFF. The CDR3 coding sequence is TGTGCCAGCAGCTCGCCGGGACTGTATGAGCAGTTCTTC.

CDR3 in amino acids: CASSVDPGQNSLRYF. The CDR3 DNA reads as TGTGCCAGCAGCGTAGACCCGGGACAGAATTCCTTAAGGTACTTC. V is TRBV7-3 and J is TRBJ2-7; 7 bases match TRBD1. The CDR3 covers 15 residues. Germline values: CDR1 SGHTA, CDR2 FQGTGA. The ends lost 5 bases at V and 12 bases at J; junction bases unmatched: 19.

The J gene is TRBJ2-5, the V gene TRBV7-9, with 7 bases that match TRBD1. The CDR3 is 18 residues long. The germline CDR1 and CDR2 sequences are SEHNR and FQNEAQ (reference sequence). J was trimmed by 1 base and V by 7 bases; bases with no gene match: 18. The CDR3 sequence: CASTLLNPRQGRQETQYF. DNA of the CDR3: TGTGCCAGCACCCTACTTAATCCGAGACAGGGTCGCCAAGAGACCCAGTACTTC.

The chain carries TRBV5-1 and TRBJ1-5; 9 nucleotides align to TRBD1. CDR3 size: 14 residues. Germline CDR1 reads SGHRS; CDR2 reads YFSETQ. V was pared by 4 bases and J by 6 bases, with 5 bases of the junction left unmatched. The CDR3, as DNA: TGCGCCAGCAGCCCCGGACAGGGGAGTCAGCCCCAGCATTTT. The encoded protein is CASSPGQGSQPQHF.

This chain connects TRBV6-1 to TRBJ2-3; TRBD2 matches 7 bases. The CDR3 spans 15 residues. The V gene end was trimmed by 0 bases and the J gene end by 3 bases; junction bases not matched to a gene: 3. CDR1 and CDR2 from the germline V gene are MNHNS and SASEGT. CDR3 DNA: TGTGCCAGCAGTGAAGCGGGACTAAGGACAGATACGCAGTATTTT. Translating it yields CASSEAGLRTDTQYF.

V is TRBV10-3 and J is TRBJ1-2; the D gene is possibly TRBD1 (5 bases). In germline, CDR1 is ENHRY, CDR2 SYGVKD. This CDR3 is 14 amino acids long. The germline V and J ends were trimmed by 2 bases and 3 bases, with 10 bases remaining between them. Here the CDR3 DNA reads TGTGCCATCAGTGAGCGGCTAGGGGACTATGGCTACACCTTC. This sequence encodes CAISERLGDYGYTF.

The chain has TRBV18 and TRBJ1-5; D may be TRBD1 (5 bases). V was pared by 3 bases and J by 4 bases, with 13 bases between. Germline lookup yields CDR1 KGHSH and CDR2 LQKENI. The CDR3 consists of 15 residues. The CDR3 nucleotides are TGTGCCAGCTCACCGAGCGGGGGGTGGAATCAGCCCCAGCATTTT. As protein: CASSPSGGWNQPQHF.

The chain carries TRBV19 and TRBJ2-2, with D possibly being TRBD1 (5 bases). V lost 2 bases and J 1 base, leaving 11 bases between the germline ends. Germline values: CDR1 LNHDA, CDR2 SQIVND (reference sequence). The CDR3 extends over 16 amino acids. The DNA of the CDR3 is TGTGCCAGTAGTATATCGGGCAGGGTGAACACCGGGGAGCTGTTTTTT. It yields the protein CASSISGRVNTGELFF.

The gene calls are TRBV5-1 and TRBJ1-2, with TRBD1 identical over 8 bases. This CDR3 spans 14 amino acids. Germline V gene sequence: CDR1 SGHRS, CDR2 YFSETQ. V lost 3 bases, J lost 3 bases, and 4 bases stayed unmatched. CDR3 coding DNA: TGCGCCAGCAGCTCGGGGACAGGCGACTATGGCTACACCTTC. Its translation: CASSSGTGDYGYTF.

The V and J genes are TRBV3-1 (or the pseudogene TRBV3-2) and TRBJ2-1; D remains ambiguous. V was shortened by 1 base and J by 10 bases, with 11 bases between the two germline ends. Germline-derived CDR1 and CDR2 are LGHDT and YNNKEL (reference sequence). The CDR3 spans 13 residues. The CDR3 protein is CASSQVTDREQFF. The CDR3 bases are TGTGCCAGCAGCCAAGTGACTGATAGAGAGCAGTTCTTC.

The chain's CDR3 is CASSLELNTEAFF. The CDR3 DNA is TGTGCCAGCAGCCTCGAGTTGAACACTGAAGCTTTCTTT. V is TRBV11-3 and J is TRBJ1-1; D is undetermined. V lost 5 bases and J 0 bases, leaving 7 bases between the germline ends. From germline, CDR1 is SGHNT and CDR2 YENEEA. The CDR3 loop spans 13 amino acids.

This sequence joins TRBV28 and TRBJ2-1; tentative D call: TRBD1 (5 bases). V lost 3 bases to trimming and J lost 3 bases, with 9 bases between them. The CDR3 consists of 14 residues. The V gene's germline CDR1 is MDHEN and CDR2 SYDVKM. CDR3 sequence: CASSFRQYYNEQFF. The CDR3 DNA is TGTGCCAGCAGTTTCCGACAGTACTACAATGAGCAGTTCTTC.

The chain recombines TRBV6-4 with TRBJ2-3; possible D gene TRBD2, 5 bases. This CDR3 is built from 17 residues. Germline V lookup: CDR1 MRHNA, CDR2 SNTAGT. Trimming removed 0 bases at V and 0 bases at J, with 13 bases between. The CDR3 DNA is TGTGCCAGCAGTGACTCGCCCGGGGTTCCTAGCACAGATACGCAGTATTTT. Protein: CASSDSPGVPSTDTQYF.

The gene calls are TRBV5-1 and TRBJ2-1; 12 positions match TRBD2. Germline loops: CDR1 SGHRS, CDR2 YFSETQ. The CDR3 spans 15 residues. Trimming at V came to 4 bases and at J to 4 bases, leaving 3 bases not matched to a gene. CDR3 sequence reads: CASSLLAGGYNEQFF. The CDR3 nucleotides are TGCGCCAGCAGCCTACTAGCGGGAGGATACAATGAGCAGTTCTTC. The whole variable domain, filled in from reference TRBV5-1 and TRBJ2-1, reads KAGVTQTPRYLIKTRGQQVTLSCSPISGHRSVSWYQQTPGQGLQFLFEYFSETQRNKGNFPGRFSGRQFSNSRSEMNVSTLELGDSALYLCASSLLAGGYNEQFFGPGTRLTVL.

This clone has ten or more counts. The rearrangement joins TRBV7-2 to TRBJ1-1; 7 positions agree with TRBD1. Losses at the gene ends were 6 bases for V and 0 bases for J; bases not matched to a gene: 10. The germline CDR1 and CDR2 sequences are SGHTA and FQGNSA. This CDR3 comprises 16 residues. CDR3 region: CASRPRDSLLNTEAFF. The CDR3 DNA reads as TGTGCCAGCAGGCCCCGGGACAGCTTATTGAACACTGAAGCTTTCTTT.